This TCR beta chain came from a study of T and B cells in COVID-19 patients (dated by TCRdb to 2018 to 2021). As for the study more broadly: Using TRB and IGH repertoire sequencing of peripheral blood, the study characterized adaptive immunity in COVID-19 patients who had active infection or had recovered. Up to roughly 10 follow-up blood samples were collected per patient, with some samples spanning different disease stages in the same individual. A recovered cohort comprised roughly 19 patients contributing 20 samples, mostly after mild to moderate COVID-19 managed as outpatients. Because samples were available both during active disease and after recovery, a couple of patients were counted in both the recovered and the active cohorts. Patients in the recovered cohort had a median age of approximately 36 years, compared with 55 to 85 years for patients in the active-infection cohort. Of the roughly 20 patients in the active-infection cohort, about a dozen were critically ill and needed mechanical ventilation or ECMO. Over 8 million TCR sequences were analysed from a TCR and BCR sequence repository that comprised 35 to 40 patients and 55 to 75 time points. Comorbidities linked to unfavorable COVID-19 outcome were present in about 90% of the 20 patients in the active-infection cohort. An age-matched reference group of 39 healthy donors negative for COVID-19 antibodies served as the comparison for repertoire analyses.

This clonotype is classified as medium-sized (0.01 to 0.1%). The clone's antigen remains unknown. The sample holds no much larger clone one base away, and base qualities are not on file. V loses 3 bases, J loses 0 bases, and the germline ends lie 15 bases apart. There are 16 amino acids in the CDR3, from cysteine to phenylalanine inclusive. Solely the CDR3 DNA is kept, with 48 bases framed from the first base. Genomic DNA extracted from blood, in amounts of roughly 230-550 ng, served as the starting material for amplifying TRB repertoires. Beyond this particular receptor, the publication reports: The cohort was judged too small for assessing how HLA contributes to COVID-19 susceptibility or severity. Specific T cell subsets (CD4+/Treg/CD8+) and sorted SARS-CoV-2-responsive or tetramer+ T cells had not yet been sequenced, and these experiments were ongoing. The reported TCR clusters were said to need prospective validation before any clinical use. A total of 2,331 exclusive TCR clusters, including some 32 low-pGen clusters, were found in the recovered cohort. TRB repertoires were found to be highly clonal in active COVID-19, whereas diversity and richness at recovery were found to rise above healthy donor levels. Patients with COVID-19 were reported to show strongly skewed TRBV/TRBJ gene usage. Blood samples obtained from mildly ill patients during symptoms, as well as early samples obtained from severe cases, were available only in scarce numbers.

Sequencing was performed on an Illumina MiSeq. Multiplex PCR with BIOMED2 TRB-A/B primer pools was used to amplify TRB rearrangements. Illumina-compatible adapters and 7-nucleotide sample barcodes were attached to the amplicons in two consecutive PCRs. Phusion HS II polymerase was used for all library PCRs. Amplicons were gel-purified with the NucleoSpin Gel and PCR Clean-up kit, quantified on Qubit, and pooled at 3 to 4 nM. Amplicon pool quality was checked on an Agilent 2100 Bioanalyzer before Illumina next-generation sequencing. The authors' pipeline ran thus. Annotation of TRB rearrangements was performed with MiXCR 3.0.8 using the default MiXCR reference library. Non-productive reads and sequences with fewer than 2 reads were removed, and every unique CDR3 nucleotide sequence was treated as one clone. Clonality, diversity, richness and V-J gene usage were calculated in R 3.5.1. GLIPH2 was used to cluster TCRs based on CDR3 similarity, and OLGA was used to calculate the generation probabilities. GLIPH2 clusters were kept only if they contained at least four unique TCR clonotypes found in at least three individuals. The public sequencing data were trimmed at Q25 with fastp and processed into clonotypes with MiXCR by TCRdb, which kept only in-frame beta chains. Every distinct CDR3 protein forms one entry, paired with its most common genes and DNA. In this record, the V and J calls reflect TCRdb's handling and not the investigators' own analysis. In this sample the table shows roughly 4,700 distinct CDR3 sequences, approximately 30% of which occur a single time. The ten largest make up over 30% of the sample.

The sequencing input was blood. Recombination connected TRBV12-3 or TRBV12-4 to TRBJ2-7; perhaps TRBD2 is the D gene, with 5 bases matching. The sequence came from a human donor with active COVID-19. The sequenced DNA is TGTGCCAGCAGTTTTCGAACAGCGGTGAGCTCCTACGAGCAGTACTTC. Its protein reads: CASSFRTAVSSYEQYF.